These 10 T cell receptor beta chains came from one sample sequenced in a study of ipilimumab plus nivolumab after autologous stem cell transplantation. TCRdb's table, derived via immunoSEQ multiplex PCR, lists solely in-frame clones and lacks some. The repertoire holds about 16,000 clones, with approximately 71% as singletons. This sample comprised PBMCs, obtained in a trial of ipilimumab plus nivolumab as post-transplant consolidation. These receptors were obtained from a male donor with diffuse large B-cell lymphoma.

This chain connects TRBV9 to TRBJ1-2; 10 bases line up with TRBD1. The germline gives CDR1 SGDLS, CDR2 YYNGEE. Trimming at V came to 3 bases and at J to 5 bases, leaving 13 bases not matched to a gene. This CDR3 is built from 17 residues. The CDR3 region has the DNA TGTGCCAGCAGCGCCGGACAGGGGGTTGCGGAGTTGTATGGCTACACCTTC. It encodes CASSAGQGVAELYGYTF.

The rearrangement joins TRBV18 to TRBJ1-4; D perhaps matches TRBD1 (5 bases). The germline V gene encodes CDR1 KGHSH and CDR2 LQKENI. V dropped 3 bases and J dropped 8 bases, with 10 bases sitting between them. The CDR3 contains 13 residues. The CDR3 nucleotides read TGTGCCAGCTCACCCCAGGGAGGAGAAAAACTGTTTTTT. It yields the protein CASSPQGGEKLFF.

This clone is classed as medium-sized. The rearrangement uses TRBV9 and TRBJ2-7; TRBD1 matches at 7 bases. The CDR3 runs to 15 residues. CDR1 SGDLS and CDR2 YYNGEE come from the germline V gene. Trimming removed 3 bases from V and 5 bases from J; junction bases left unmatched: 11. The CDR3 here is CASSAVDRVFDEQYF. Here the CDR3 DNA reads TGTGCCAGCAGCGCAGTAGACAGGGTGTTCGACGAGCAGTACTTC.

This clone was detected only a few times. This sequence joins TRBV19 and TRBJ1-2; D ambiguous. This CDR3 is built from 12 residues. Trimming left V 4 bases short and J 8 bases short, with 11 bases between. CDR1 is LNHDA and CDR2 is SQIVND in the germline V gene (reference sequence). CDR3: CASSRAQWGYTF. For the CDR3, the DNA is TGTGCCAGTAGTAGGGCCCAGTGGGGCTACACCTTC.

The chain uses TRBV5-4 and TRBJ1-1, with D possibly TRBD1 on 5 matching bases. The CDR3 is made up of 14 amino acids. Looked up from germline, CDR1 is SGHNT and CDR2 is YYREEE (reference sequence). Trimming shortened V by 4 bases and J by 7 bases, and 17 bases separated the two germline ends. CDR3 in amino acids: CASSQDKGHGEAFF. CDR3 bases: TGTGCCAGCAGCCAAGATAAGGGGCATGGTGAAGCTTTCTTT.

The genes are TRBV5-5 and TRBJ1-2; 9 bases map to TRBD1. V was clipped by 3 bases and J by 7 bases; unmatched bases: 4. Per the germline V gene, CDR1 is SGHKS and CDR2 is YYEKEE (reference sequence). CDR3 length: 13 residues. CDR3 coding DNA: TGTGCCAGCAGCTCTGGGACAGGGATTGGCTACACCTTC. Amino acids: CASSSGTGIGYTF. Full variable domain (missing parts from reference TRBV5-5 and TRBJ1-2): DAGVTQSPTHLIKTRGQQVTLRCSPISGHKSVSWYQQVLGQGPQFIFQYYEKEERGRGNFPDRFSARQFPNYSSELNVNALLLGDSALYLCASSSGTGIGYTFGSGTRLTVV.

The rearrangement links TRBV2 to TRBJ2-5; 9 bases fit TRBD1. Germline CDR1 and CDR2: SNHLY and FYNNEI. The CDR3 totals 16 residues. Trimming cost V 5 bases and J 5 bases; bases outside gene matches: 12. Written as DNA, the CDR3 is TGTGCCAGCAGTCTAACAGGGGGCGCCGGGATCGAGACCCAGTACTTC. Amino acid sequence: CASSLTGGAGIETQYF.

This chain links TRBV6-5 with TRBJ2-2; D gene uncertain. V was cut by 7 bases and J by 3 bases, with 15 bases left in between. Per germline, CDR1 MNHEY and CDR2 SVGAGI. The CDR3 totals 15 residues. The CDR3 loop is CASTPLVRHTGELFF. CDR3 coding DNA: TGTGCCAGCACTCCCCTTGTTCGTCACACCGGGGAGCTGTTTTTT.

Note on this clone: A much larger clone differs from this one at a single base, so this may be a read error. At the DNA level, this CDR3 is encoded by other sequences in the same sample as well. The rearrangement joins TRBV9 to TRBJ2-5, with D unclear. This CDR3 is 14 amino acids long. Germline CDR1 reads SGDLS; CDR2 reads YYNGEE. The CDR3 nucleotides read TGTGCCAGCAGCGTAGATCTGAGAGAAGAGACTCAGTACTTC. It is translated as CASSVDLREETQYF.

This clone was counted between two and nine times. The CDR3 nucleotides read TGTGCCAGTAGTACCCCTGGAGGGGGATTGCAGCCCCAGCATTTT. Translated, it gives CASSTPGGGLQPQHF. The rearrangement uses TRBV19 and TRBJ1-5; TRBD1 might be the D (6 bases). CDR1 LNHDA and CDR2 SQIVND come from the germline V gene (reference sequence). The CDR3 consists of 15 residues. Trimming stripped 4 bases from V and 7 bases from J, with 17 bases between.